Given below is one TCR beta chain in context. This sample stems from a study of blood T cell repertoires in COVID-19. The overall study: Sample material is recorded as cDNA or gDNA derived from T cells, B-cell-depleted T cells, or PBMCs.

The CDR3 runs to 16 residues. Trimming took 4 bases from V and 4 from J; bases not matched to a gene: 9. CDR1 is LGHDT and CDR2 is YNNKEL in the germline V gene (reference sequence). Under the authors' procedure: By means of reference gene primer amplification, nucleated cell counts were estimated. Here immunoSEQ multiplex PCR was the method, and the copy in TCRdb shows in-frame clones only, minus some. D and trimming come from the DNA, and the V and J calls and clone size come from that table. Of hundreds of thousands of clones in the sample, approximately 85% were seen once. This sequence joins TRBV3-1 (or the pseudogene TRBV3-2) and TRBJ2-5, with 10 bases identical to TRBD1. Sequencing was carried out using peripheral blood. The sequence was obtained from a man in his fifties or sixties with active or convalescent COVID-19. This CDR3 is CASSPTGGSDTETQYF. In nucleotides, the CDR3 is TGTGCCAGCAGCCCGACAGGGGGCTCCGATACAGAGACCCAGTACTTC.